Below are 15 T cell receptor beta chains sequenced from a single sample in a study of OX40 agonist ivuxolimab in advanced cancers. The repertoire was sequenced with immunoSEQ multiplex PCR; TCRdb's copy has only in-frame clones and lacks some. The table records tens of thousands of clones, roughly nine tenths of them present only once. This specimen was CD4+ or CD8+ T cells sorted from blood, taken in a trial of the OX40 agonist ivuxolimab. The receptors come from an adult with an advanced solid tumor such as melanoma, head and neck, liver or kidney cancer.

This chain links TRBV11-2 with TRBJ2-1, with 16 bases identical to TRBD2. CDR1 is SGHAT and CDR2 is FQNNGV in the germline V gene. Trimming removed 4 bases from V and 10 bases from J; junction bases left unmatched: 10. This CDR3 has 17 amino acids. The CDR3 reads CASSSSPGLAGGGEQFF. Written as DNA, the CDR3 is TGTGCCAGCAGCTCCAGCCCGGGACTAGCGGGAGGGGGAGAGCAGTTCTTC.

CDR3 amino acids: CASSPGLLQETQYF. CDR3 sequence (DNA): TGCGCCAGCAGCCCGGGACTTCTCCAAGAGACCCAGTACTTC. The V call is TRBV5-1, the J call TRBJ2-5, with D perhaps TRBD2 (6 bases). This CDR3 is 14 amino acids long. Trimming removed 4 bases at V and 1 base at J, with 11 bases between. Per the germline V gene, CDR1 is SGHRS and CDR2 is YFSETQ.

This clone was picked up one time. This chain connects TRBV6-1 to TRBJ1-2, with 10 bases identical to TRBD1. Germline CDR1 reads MNHNS; CDR2 reads SASEGT. V shed 8 bases and J 2 bases; nucleotides not matched to a gene: 8. The CDR3 loop spans 15 amino acids. CDR3 DNA sequence: TGTGCCAGCCGTCCGGGACAGGGGCTCAACTATGGCTACACCTTC. The encoded protein is CASRPGQGLNYGYTF.

This sequence joins TRBV25-1 and TRBJ1-2; D might be TRBD1 (6 bases). The V end was cut by 3 bases, the J end by 7 bases, with 15 bases between. The CDR3 runs to 14 residues. Germline V gene data show CDR1 as MGHDK and CDR2 as SYGVNS. CDR3 protein: CASSESTGGSGYTF. Written as DNA, the CDR3 is TGTGCCAGCAGTGAGTCGACAGGAGGCTCTGGCTACACCTTC.

Notes on this clone: Its ends do not fully match the called genes, so a read error is possible. The CDR3 protein is CASSPQKGEAGAEQYF. CDR3 sequence (DNA): TGTGCTAGCAGCCCCCAGAAGGGGGAGGCAGGGGCCGAGCAGTACTTC. The chain carries TRBV7-7 and TRBJ2-5; either TRBD1 or TRBD2 may supply D (6 bases each). The J call may be incorrect, as the DNA end agrees better with TRBJ2-7. The length of the CDR3 is 16 residues. Germline V gene lookup returns CDR1 SSHAT and CDR2 FNYEAQ (reference sequence).

This rearrangement joins TRBV5-4 to TRBJ2-5; no firm D call. CDR1 SGHNT and CDR2 YYREEE come from the germline V gene (reference sequence). Trimming cost V 0 bases and J 3 bases, with 6 bases left between them. The CDR3 is 13 residues long. Here the CDR3 reads CASSLVWEETQYF. The CDR3 DNA sequence: TGTGCCAGCAGCTTGGTCTGGGAAGAGACCCAGTACTTC.

The chain links TRBV27 to TRBJ2-5; 7 bases agree with TRBD2. The CDR3 has 14 amino acids. After removal of 4 bases from V and 2 bases from J, the junction contained 4 bases not matched to a gene. From germline, CDR1 is MNHEY and CDR2 SMNVEV (reference sequence). For the CDR3, the DNA is TGTGCCAGCAGTTCTGGGGGGGAACAAGAGACCCAGTACTTC. It specifies CASSSGGEQETQYF.

Worth noting for this clone: An end of the junction differs from the germline gene, which may be a read error. V is TRBV7-2 and J is TRBJ1-3; D is undetermined. The germline CDR1 and CDR2 sequences are SGHTA and FQGNSA. The CDR3 spans 12 residues. The CDR3 is CASSLAKDTIYF. DNA for the CDR3: TGTGCCAGCAGCCTAGCGAAAGACACCATATATTTT.

The chain combines TRBV5-1 with TRBJ2-1; the D gene could be TRBD1 or TRBD2 (5 bases each). The germline CDR1 and CDR2 sequences are SGHRS and YFSETQ. Trimming took off 1 base at V and 5 bases at J, with 13 bases between the two ends. The CDR3 length is 15 residues. The CDR3 DNA reads TGCGCCAGCAGCTTGCCCGGGACCCAAAACAATGAGCAGTTCTTC. This translates into CASSLPGTQNNEQFF. Complete variable domain (other parts from reference TRBV5-1 and TRBJ2-1): KAGVTQTPRYLIKTRGQQVTLSCSPISGHRSVSWYQQTPGQGLQFLFEYFSETQRNKGNFPGRFSGRQFSNSRSEMNVSTLELGDSALYLCASSLPGTQNNEQFFGPGTRLTVL.

This chain joins TRBV10-3 and TRBJ2-1, with 7 bases that match TRBD1. The CDR3 is 14 amino acids. Germline assignment: CDR1 ENHRY and CDR2 SYGVKD. The ends lost 0 bases at V and 8 bases at J; junction bases unmatched: 4. The CDR3 region is CAISESTGLDEQFF. CDR3 nucleotides: TGTGCCATCAGTGAGTCGACAGGGTTGGATGAGCAGTTCTTC.

This chain's CDR3 is CASSLKVDYGYTF. The CDR3 bases are TGTGCCAGCAGCTTAAAGGTGGACTATGGCTACACCTTC. The J gene is TRBJ1-2, the V gene TRBV5-4; D is uncertain. The CDR3 sequence is 13 residues long. From germline, CDR1 is SGHNT and CDR2 YYREEE (reference sequence). V lost 2 bases, J lost 3 bases, and 8 bases lay in between.

The chain uses TRBV10-3 and TRBJ2-1; 12 positions match TRBD2. This CDR3 contains 16 residues. Germline V gene data show CDR1 as ENHRY and CDR2 as SYGVKD. After removal of 6 bases from V and 6 bases from J, the junction contained 9 bases not matched to a gene. In DNA, the CDR3 is TGTGCCATCAGCCATCCCCTAGCGGGAGGGTCCAATGAGCAGTTCTTC. As protein: CAISHPLAGGSNEQFF.

The chain recombines TRBV6-4 with TRBJ2-1; 11 bases map to TRBD1. CDR3 length: 15 amino acids. Looked up from germline, CDR1 is MRHNA and CDR2 is SNTAGT. Germline trimming cut 2 bases from V and 8 bases from J; bases unmatched to any gene: 5. The CDR3 reads CASSDRDRGRDEQFF. The CDR3 DNA reads TGTGCCAGCAGTGACCGGGACAGGGGGAGGGATGAGCAGTTCTTC.

This clone showed up just a few times. This chain connects TRBV27 to TRBJ1-2, with D unclear. Germline values: CDR1 MNHEY, CDR2 SMNVEV (reference sequence). The CDR3 totals 11 residues. Trimming stripped 6 bases from V and 8 bases from J, with 10 bases between. CDR3 in DNA: TGTGCCAGCAGGGGGAGGGAAGGCTACACCTTC. Protein product: CASRGREGYTF.

This chain connects TRBV30 to TRBJ2-5, with 12 bases identical to TRBD2. After removal of 2 bases from V and 5 bases from J, the junction contained 3 bases not matched to a gene. This CDR3 has 14 amino acids. The V gene's germline CDR1 is GTSNPN and CDR2 SVGIG (reference sequence). The CDR3 DNA sequence: TGTGCCTGGAGTCCGGGACTAGCGGGCGAGACCCAGTACTTC. Residues: CAWSPGLAGETQYF.